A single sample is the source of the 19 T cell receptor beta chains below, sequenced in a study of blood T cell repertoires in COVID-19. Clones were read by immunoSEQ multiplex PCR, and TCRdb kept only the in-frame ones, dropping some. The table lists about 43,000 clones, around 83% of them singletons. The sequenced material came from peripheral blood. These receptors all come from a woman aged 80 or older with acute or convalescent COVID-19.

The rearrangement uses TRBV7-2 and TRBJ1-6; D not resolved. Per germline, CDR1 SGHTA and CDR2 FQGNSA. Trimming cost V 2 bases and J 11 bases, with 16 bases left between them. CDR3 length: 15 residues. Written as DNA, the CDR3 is TGTGCCAGCAGCTTACGGAGGGAGATGGAAACACCCCTCCACTTT. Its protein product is CASSLRREMETPLHF.

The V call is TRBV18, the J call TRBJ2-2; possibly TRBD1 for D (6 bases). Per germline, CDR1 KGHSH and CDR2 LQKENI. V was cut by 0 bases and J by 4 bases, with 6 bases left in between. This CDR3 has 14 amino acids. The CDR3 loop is CASSPPDSTGELFF. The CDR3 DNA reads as TGTGCCAGCTCACCACCGGACAGCACCGGGGAGCTGTTTTTT.

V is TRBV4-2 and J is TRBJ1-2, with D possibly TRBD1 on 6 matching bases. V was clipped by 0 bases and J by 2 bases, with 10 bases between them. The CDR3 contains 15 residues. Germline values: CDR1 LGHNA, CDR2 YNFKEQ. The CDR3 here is CASSQEVRGNYGYTF. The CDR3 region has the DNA TGTGCCAGCAGCCAAGAGGTCAGGGGCAACTATGGCTACACCTTC.

CDR3 sequence: CASGDNGDGYTF. The CDR3 DNA follows: TGCGCCAGCGGTGACAACGGGGATGGCTACACCTTC. The rearrangement links TRBV5-1 to TRBJ1-2; D not certain. From germline, CDR1 is SGHRS and CDR2 YFSETQ. The V end was cut by 7 bases, the J end by 6 bases, with 13 bases between. This CDR3 region has 12 residues.

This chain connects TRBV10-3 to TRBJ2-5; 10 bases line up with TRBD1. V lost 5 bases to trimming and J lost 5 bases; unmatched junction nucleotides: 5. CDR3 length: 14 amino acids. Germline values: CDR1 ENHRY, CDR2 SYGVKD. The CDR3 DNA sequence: TGTGCCATCAGTTTGGACAGGGGGTTTGAGACCCAGTACTTC. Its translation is CAISLDRGFETQYF.

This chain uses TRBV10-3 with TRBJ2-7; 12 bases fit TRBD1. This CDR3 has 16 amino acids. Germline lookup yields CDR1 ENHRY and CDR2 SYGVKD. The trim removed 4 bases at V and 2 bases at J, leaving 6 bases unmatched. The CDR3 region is CAISVPGQGATYEQYF. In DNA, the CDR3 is TGTGCCATCAGTGTACCGGGACAGGGGGCAACCTACGAGCAGTACTTC.

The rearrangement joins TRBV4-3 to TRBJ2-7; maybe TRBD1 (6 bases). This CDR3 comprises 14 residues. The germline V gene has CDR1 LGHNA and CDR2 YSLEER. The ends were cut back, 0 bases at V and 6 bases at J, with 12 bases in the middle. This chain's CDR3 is CASSQDIFRGEQYF. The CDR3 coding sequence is TGCGCCAGCAGCCAAGACATCTTCAGGGGCGAGCAGTACTTC.

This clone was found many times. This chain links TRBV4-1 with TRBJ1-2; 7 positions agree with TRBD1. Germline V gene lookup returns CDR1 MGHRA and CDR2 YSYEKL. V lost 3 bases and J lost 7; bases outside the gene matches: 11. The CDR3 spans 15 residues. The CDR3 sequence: CASSHPSTGMGGYTF. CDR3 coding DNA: TGCGCCAGCAGCCATCCTTCGACAGGGATGGGTGGCTACACCTTC.

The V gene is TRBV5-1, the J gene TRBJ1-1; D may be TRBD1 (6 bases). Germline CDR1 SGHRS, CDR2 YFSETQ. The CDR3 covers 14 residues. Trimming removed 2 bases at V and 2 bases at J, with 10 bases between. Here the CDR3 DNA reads TGCGCCAGCAGCTTCCGACAGGTAAACACTGAAGCTTTCTTT. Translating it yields CASSFRQVNTEAFF.

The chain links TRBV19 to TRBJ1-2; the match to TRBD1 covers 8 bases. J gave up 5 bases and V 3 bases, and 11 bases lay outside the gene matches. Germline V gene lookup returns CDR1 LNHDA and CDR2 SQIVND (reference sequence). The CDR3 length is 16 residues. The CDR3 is CASSIRGAGGVYGYTF. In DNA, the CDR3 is TGTGCCAGTAGTATCAGAGGGGCAGGGGGCGTGTATGGCTACACCTTC.

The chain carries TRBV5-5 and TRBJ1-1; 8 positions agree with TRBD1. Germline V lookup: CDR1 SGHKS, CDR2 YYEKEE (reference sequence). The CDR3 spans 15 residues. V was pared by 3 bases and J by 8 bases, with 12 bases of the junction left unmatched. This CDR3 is CASSWVTGGVEEAFF. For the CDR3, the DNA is TGTGCCAGCAGCTGGGTTACAGGGGGAGTGGAGGAAGCTTTCTTT.

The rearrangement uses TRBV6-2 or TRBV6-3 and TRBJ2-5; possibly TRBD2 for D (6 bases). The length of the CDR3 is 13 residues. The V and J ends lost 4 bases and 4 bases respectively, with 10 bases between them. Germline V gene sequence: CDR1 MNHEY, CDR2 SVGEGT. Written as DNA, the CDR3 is TGTGCCAGCAGTTCTCGGGGAGGAGAGACCCAGTACTTC. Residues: CASSSRGGETQYF.

CDR3 sequence (DNA): TGTGCCAGTAGGGTAGCGGGGGATGAGACCCAGTACTTC. Protein: CASRVAGDETQYF. This chain uses TRBV19 with TRBJ2-5, with 9 bases matching TRBD2. The CDR3 length is 13 residues. Looked up from germline, CDR1 is LNHDA and CDR2 is SQIVND (reference sequence). V dropped 6 bases and J dropped 5; count of bases not matched to a gene: 4.

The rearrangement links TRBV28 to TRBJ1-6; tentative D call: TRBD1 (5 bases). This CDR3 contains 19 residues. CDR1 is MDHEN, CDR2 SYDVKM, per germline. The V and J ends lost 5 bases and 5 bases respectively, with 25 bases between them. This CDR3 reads CASSPSQLIVGDHNSPLHF. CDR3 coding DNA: TGTGCCAGCAGTCCTTCACAGCTAATTGTAGGGGATCATAATTCACCCCTCCACTTT.

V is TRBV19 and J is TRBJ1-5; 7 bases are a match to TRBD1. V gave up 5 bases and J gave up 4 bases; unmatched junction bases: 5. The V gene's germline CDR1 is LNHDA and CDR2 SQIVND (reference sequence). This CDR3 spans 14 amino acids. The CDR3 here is CASSEGQSNQPQHF. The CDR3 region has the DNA TGTGCCAGTAGTGAGGGACAGTCGAATCAGCCCCAGCATTTT.

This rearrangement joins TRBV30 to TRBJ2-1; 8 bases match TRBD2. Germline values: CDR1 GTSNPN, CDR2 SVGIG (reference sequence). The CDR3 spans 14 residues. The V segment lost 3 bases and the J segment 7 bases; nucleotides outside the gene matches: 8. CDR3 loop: CAWRGLASPNEQFF. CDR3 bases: TGTGCCTGGAGAGGACTAGCAAGTCCAAATGAGCAGTTCTTC.

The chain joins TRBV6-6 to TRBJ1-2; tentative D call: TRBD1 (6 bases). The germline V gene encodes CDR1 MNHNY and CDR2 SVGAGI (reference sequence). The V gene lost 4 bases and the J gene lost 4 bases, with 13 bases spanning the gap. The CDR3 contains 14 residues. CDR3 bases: TGTGCCAGCAGTTCTTCTCGGGACACCTATGGCTACACCTTC. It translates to CASSSSRDTYGYTF.

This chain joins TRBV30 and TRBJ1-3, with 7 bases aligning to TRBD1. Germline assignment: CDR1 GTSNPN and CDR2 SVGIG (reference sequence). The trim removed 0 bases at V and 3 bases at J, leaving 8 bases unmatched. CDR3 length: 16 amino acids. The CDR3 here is CAWSVLGTADGNTIYF. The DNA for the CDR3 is TGTGCCTGGAGTGTACTTGGGACAGCGGATGGAAACACCATATATTTT.

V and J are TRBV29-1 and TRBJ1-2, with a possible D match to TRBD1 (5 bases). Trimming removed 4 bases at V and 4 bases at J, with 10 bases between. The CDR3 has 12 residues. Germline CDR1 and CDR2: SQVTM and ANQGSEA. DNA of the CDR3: TGCAGCGTTGGAGACAGAGGCTATGGCTACACCTTC. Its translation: CSVGDRGYGYTF.